These T cell receptor beta chains were read from a single sample in a study of blood T cell repertoires in COVID-19. Sequenced by immunoSEQ multiplex PCR; TCRdb stores in-frame clones only, minus some. There are 110,000 to 150,000 clones in the sample; roughly 85% occur only once, and around 3% lies in the top ten. Material: peripheral blood. Every receptor here comes from a man between 50 and 59 years old with acute or convalescent COVID-19. Each CDR3 is given with its conserved first and last residue. D genes are given only for firm matches. Size is stated for part of the rows, as once, few or many counts, or as a class when the clone is expanded.

V	J	D	size	CDR3	DNA
TRBV19	TRBJ1-1	NA	NA	CASSTPGNTEAFF	TGTGCCAGTAGTACCCCAGGGAACACTGAAGCTTTCTTT
TRBV3-1/TRBV3-2	TRBJ2-7	NA	NA	CASSPGHLSYEQYF	TGTGCCAGCAGCCCGGGACACTTATCCTACGAGCAGTACTTC
TRBV12-5	TRBJ2-1	TRBD2	NA	CASGSYQRGWQFF	TGTGCTAGTGGTTCCTATCAGCGGGGTTGGCAGTTCTTC
TRBV6-2/TRBV6-3	TRBJ1-6	NA	NA	CASSWLTAENSPLHF	TGTGCCAGCAGTTGGCTAACTGCGGAGAATTCACCCCTCCACTTT
TRBV25-1	TRBJ1-1	TRBD1	many	CASSGGTGRTEAFF	TGTGCCAGCAGTGGCGGGACAGGGCGAACTGAAGCTTTCTTT
TRBV11-3	TRBJ2-1	NA	NA	CASSFPLSNNEQFF	TGTGCCAGCAGCTTCCCTCTAAGTAACAATGAGCAGTTCTTC
TRBV5-3	TRBJ2-3	NA	NA	CARSLAGVRYTQYF	TGTGCCAGAAGCTTGGCAGGGGTCCGGTATACGCAGTATTTT
TRBV29-1	TRBJ1-2	NA	NA	CSVEDLAGLYYGYTF	TGCAGCGTTGAAGATCTGGCAGGGTTGTACTATGGCTACACCTTC
TRBV7-3	TRBJ2-3	NA	NA	CASSRGLETPQDTQYF	TGTGCCAGCAGCCGGGGACTCGAAACACCACAGGATACGCAGTATTTT
TRBV6-6	TRBJ2-1	NA	NA	CASSYSQGSYNEQFF	TGTGCCAGCAGTTACTCTCAGGGCTCCTACAATGAGCAGTTCTTC